This T cell receptor beta chain came from a study of blood T cell repertoires in COVID-19 (dated by TCRdb to 2019 to 2021). Regarding the research as a whole: The collaborator samples originated in the United States, Italy and Spain and spanned the acute and convalescent phases of COVID-19. The material from the prospective study consisted of cDNA or gDNA derived from T cells, B-cell-depleted T cells, or PBMCs. Subjects who had been exposed to COVID-19, were actively infected with it, or had recovered from it provided the deeply sampled blood TCRbeta repertoires that made up the dataset. A freely available public database, intended as a resource for researchers studying the immune response to SARS-CoV-2, is where the repertoires were released. The samples were drawn from the first 160 participants of the ongoing ImmuneRACE study and from more than 1,000 subjects provided by 6 global collaborators. Nearly every sample came with metadata listing a de-identified subject ID, COVID-19 status, age in years and sex. Where HLA class I and class II types were available, the types were taken from metadata supplied by the sample provider, not from assay-based typing. Results and caveats for the whole study, not just this receptor: The amount of clinical and demographic metadata varied by source and participant and was provided uncurated.

CDR1 SGHDT and CDR2 YYEEEE are derived from the germline V gene. From the cysteine through the phenylalanine, the CDR3 covers 16 amino acids. Of the read, only the CDR3 DNA is kept; its 48 bases are in frame from base 1. V loses 3 bases, J loses 1 base, and the germline ends lie 17 bases apart. The immunoSEQ Assay, a bias-controlled multiplex PCR, was used to amplify TCRbeta CDR3 regions from genomic DNA. The original methods were these. Nucleated cell counts per sample were estimated from amplification of reference gene primers within the assay. To quantify the absolute abundance of each unique TCRbeta CDR3 rearrangement, sequence reads were collapsed and filtered. For each sample, productive Simpson clonality was calculated by taking the square root of Simpson's diversity index across productive rearrangements. The table was pulled from immuneACCESS by TCRdb, which kept in-frame rearrangements only. Such tables lose some clones; where checked, under half of the loss comes from unresolved V genes, and the rest has no known cause. D and trimming come from the DNA, and the V and J calls and clone size come from that table. The sample table lists 70,000 to 90,000 clones, roughly 88% of them with a count of one. Roughly 8% of the sample is in the top ten clones.

About this clone itself: There is no known antigen for this receptor. Nothing much larger sits one base from this clone, and base qualities are not available.

Collaborating institutions collected whole blood in K2EDTA tubes following their own protocols. Collaborator samples were shipped for TCRbeta analysis as frozen whole blood, isolated PBMCs, or DNA extracted from either sample type. The sample was peripheral blood. This chain joins TRBV5-6 to TRBJ2-7; the D segment could be TRBD1, given 6 matching bases. The clonotype was recovered from a man aged 45-65 years with active COVID-19. At the DNA level, the sequence is TGTGCCAGCAGCTCATACCGAAGGGGACAATCCTACGAGCAGTACTTC. Its product reads: CASSSYRRGQSYEQYF. When the CDR3 is completed using the reference TRBV5-6 and TRBJ2-7 genes on either side, the full variable domain is DAGVTQSPTHLIKTRGQQVTLRCSPKSGHDTVSWYQQALGQGPQFIFQYYEEEERQRGNFPDRFSGHQFPNYSSELNVNALLLGDSALYLCASSSYRRGQSYEQYFGPGTRLTVT.